Following are 13 T cell receptor beta chains from one sample sequenced in a study of Graves' ophthalmopathy and Graves' hyperthyroidism (dated by TCRdb to 2016 to 2018). These reads were obtained on an Illumina HiSeq 2000. TCR beta CDR3 regions were amplified from RNA transcripts for repertoire sequencing. A first-round RT-PCR used HTBI primers with the Qiagen OneStep RT-PCR kit, followed by a second-round multiplex PCR, size selection and purification. Using fastp trimming at Q25 and MiXCR clonotype assembly, TCRdb reanalyzed the public sequencing data and kept in-frame beta chains. Rows matching on CDR3 protein sequence are summarized as one entry with the most common DNA and genes. The sample records over a million distinct CDR3 sequences, roughly two fifths of which are singletons. 11% of the sample rests with the top ten. The specimen was peripheral blood or thyroid tissue (not recorded which). The receptors originated from an adult man with Graves' hyperthyroidism.

The chain couples TRBV7-2 to TRBJ2-5, with D possibly matching TRBD1 (5 bases). Germline V CDR1 and CDR2: SGHTA, FQGNSA. The length of the CDR3 is 16 residues. V lost 0 bases and J lost 0, with 11 bases in between. The CDR3 protein is CASSLAGVSYQETQYF. The DNA of the CDR3 is TGTGCCAGCAGCTTAGCAGGGGTATCGTACCAAGAGACCCAGTACTTC.

This clonotype was found a few times. The V gene is TRBV14, the J gene TRBJ2-7; 12 bases match TRBD1. CDR3 length equals 18 residues. Germline V lookup: CDR1 SGHDN, CDR2 FVKESK. The V segment lost 1 base and the J segment 0 bases; nucleotides outside the gene matches: 7. CDR3 bases: TGTGCCAGCAGCCAAGGCGGGACAGGGGGCTTTCGCTCCTACGAGCAGTACTTC. Translated: CASSQGGTGGFRSYEQYF.

Ten or more counts support this clonotype. The V gene is TRBV14, the J gene TRBJ2-7; maybe TRBD1 (5 bases). The CDR3 contains 14 residues. V was clipped by 0 bases and J by 0 bases, with 6 bases between them. Germline CDR1 SGHDN, CDR2 FVKESK. The CDR3 region has the DNA TGTGCCAGCAGCCAAGAAGACAGCTCCTACGAGCAGTACTTC. Its protein is CASSQEDSSYEQYF.

This clonotype was picked up many times. The gene calls are TRBV29-1 and TRBJ2-5, with 9 bases identical to TRBD1. The germline gives CDR1 SQVTM, CDR2 ANQGSEA. V was pared by 7 bases and J by 5 bases, with 8 bases of the junction left unmatched. The CDR3 totals 13 residues. In nucleotides, the CDR3 is TGCAGCGCCGGTCGGGACAGGGCCGAGACCCAGTACTTC. This encodes CSAGRDRAETQYF.

V gene TRBV20-1 combines with J gene TRBJ1-1; the D gene is possibly TRBD1 (6 bases). The CDR3 covers 14 residues. In germline, CDR1 is DFQATT, CDR2 SNEGSKA (reference sequence). The V end was cut by 6 bases, the J end by 5 bases, with 19 bases between. Written as DNA, the CDR3 is TGCAGTGCCAAGGGGGGGGCCGGAGAAACTGAAGCTTTCTTT. It specifies CSAKGGAGETEAFF.

The gene calls are TRBV24-1 and TRBJ1-6; 11 bases align to TRBD1. V was clipped by 2 bases and J by 10 bases; unmatched bases: 3. Germline-derived CDR1 and CDR2 are KGHDR and SFDVKD. The CDR3 is 15 residues long. The CDR3 sequence: CATSDWTGGLSPLHF. The DNA of the CDR3 is TGTGCCACCAGTGATTGGACAGGGGGCCTGTCACCCCTCCACTTT.

This clonotype came up many times. The chain couples TRBV7-2 to TRBJ2-5; D remains ambiguous. The germline V gene encodes CDR1 SGHTA and CDR2 FQGNSA. The CDR3 runs 12 residues. Trimming cost V 5 bases and J 8 bases, with 12 bases left between them. CDR3 coding DNA: TGTGCCAGCAGCACCTATACGAGAACCCAGTACTTC. This codes for CASSTYTRTQYF.

This clonotype has ten or more counts. The V gene is TRBV5-1, the J gene TRBJ1-6; D possibly corresponds to TRBD1 (6 bases). Looked up from germline, CDR1 is SGHRS and CDR2 is YFSETQ. The V and J ends lost 4 bases and 7 bases respectively, with 18 bases between them. The CDR3 covers 16 residues. As DNA, the CDR3 is TGCGCCAGCAGCCCCGCCGACAGGTCCGAAAATTCACCCCTCCACTTT. Its protein is CASSPADRSENSPLHF. The full variable domain, its missing parts supplied by reference TRBV5-1 and TRBJ1-6, is KAGVTQTPRYLIKTRGQQVTLSCSPISGHRSVSWYQQTPGQGLQFLFEYFSETQRNKGNFPGRFSGRQFSNSRSEMNVSTLELGDSALYLCASSPADRSENSPLHFGNGTRLTVT.

The gene calls are TRBV7-9 and TRBJ1-1, with unresolved D. The CDR3 contains 14 residues. V dropped 8 bases and J dropped 0 bases, with 13 bases sitting between them. The germline CDR1 and CDR2 sequences are SEHNR and FQNEAQ (reference sequence). In nucleotides, the CDR3 is TGTGCCAGCTCCCGCGGGCCCCTGAACACTGAAGCTTTCTTT. Its protein is CASSRGPLNTEAFF. Drawing the rest from reference TRBV7-9 and TRBJ1-1, the complete variable domain is DTGVSQNPRHKITKRGQNVTFRCDPISEHNRLYWYRQTLGQGPEFLTYFQNEAQLEKSRLLSDRFSAERPKGSFSTLEIQRTEQGDSAMYLCASSRGPLNTEAFFGQGTRLTVV.

This clonotype occurred many times. The chain couples TRBV7-8 to TRBJ2-2, with 9 bases lining up with TRBD1. V shed 5 bases and J 5 bases; nucleotides not matched to a gene: 9. The CDR3 has 16 amino acids. CDR1 SGHVS and CDR2 FQNEAQ come from the germline V gene. The CDR3 nucleotides read TGTGCCAGCAGCCCGGCTAACAGGGGGCGGACCGGGGAGCTGTTTTTT. It encodes CASSPANRGRTGELFF. The full variable domain, with the rest looked up from reference TRBV7-8 and TRBJ2-2, is GAGVSQSPRYKVAKRGQDVALRCDPISGHVSLFWYQQALGQGPEFLTYFQNEAQLDKSGLPSDRFFAERPEGSVSTLKIQRTQQEDSAVYLCASSPANRGRTGELFFGEGSRLTVL.

This clonotype appeared a few times. Mismatch with germline at one junction end may stem from a read error. The J gene is TRBJ1-1, the V gene TRBV7-9; 7 nucleotides line up with TRBD1. The length of the CDR3 is 15 residues. Germline CDR1 and CDR2: SEHNR and FQNEAQ (reference sequence). This chain's CDR3 is CASSQGTGDIGVAFF. CDR3 in DNA: TGCGCCAGCAGCCAAGGAACAGGGGACATAGGAGTCGCTTTCTTT.

The chain is built from TRBV7-6 and TRBJ2-7; TRBD1 matches 7 bases. Germline V CDR1 and CDR2: SGHVS, FNYEAQ. The V gene end was trimmed by 10 bases and the J gene end by 0 bases; junction bases not matched to a gene: 12. This CDR3 has 15 residues. This CDR3 is CATRRLTGSSYEQYF. The CDR3 bases are TGTGCCACTCGCCGCCTGACAGGGAGCTCCTACGAGCAGTACTTC.

This clonotype was picked up many times. CDR3 sequence reads: CASSSREAADTQYF. CDR3 nucleotide sequence: TGTGCCAGCAGCTCGCGGGAGGCGGCAGATACGCAGTATTTT. V is TRBV7-6 and J is TRBJ2-3, with 8 bases aligning to TRBD2. The CDR3 contains 14 residues. J gave up 4 bases and V 4 bases, and 4 bases lay outside the gene matches. Germline CDR1 and CDR2: SGHVS and FNYEAQ.